This is a list of T cell receptor beta chains from one sample in a study of OX40 agonist ivuxolimab in advanced cancers. Clones were read by immunoSEQ multiplex PCR, and TCRdb kept only the in-frame ones, dropping some. The repertoire holds around 100,000 clones, with roughly nine tenths as singletons. Material: CD4+ or CD8+ T cells sorted from blood, obtained in a trial of the OX40 agonist ivuxolimab. Receptors were obtained from an adult with an advanced solid tumor such as melanoma, head and neck, liver or kidney cancer. Both conserved end residues are part of each CDR3. D genes are given only for firm matches. Size is stated for part of the rows, as once, few or many counts, or as a class when the clone is expanded.

len,d_gene,abundance,v_gene,j_gene,CDR3aa,CDR3nt
16,TRBD1,-,TRBV7-9,TRBJ1-5,CASSSTGANSNQPQHF,TGTGCCAGCAGCAGCACAGGGGCCAATAGCAATCAGCCCCAGCATTTT
14,TRBD1,-,TRBV6-1,TRBJ1-1,CASSRDRARPEAFF,TGTGCCAGCAGTCGGGACAGAGCGCGCCCTGAAGCTTTCTTT
15,-,-,TRBV4-2,TRBJ2-7,CASSQERLDSYEQYF,TGTGCCAGCAGCCAAGAAAGGTTAGACTCCTACGAGCAGTACTTC
13,-,once,TRBV7-2,TRBJ2-2,CASSSSAPGELFF,TGTGCCAGCAGCTCTAGTGCCCCCGGGGAGCTGTTTTTT
17,-,-,TRBV7-6,TRBJ2-5,CASSLDVSPSGPETQYF,TGTGCCAGCAGCTTAGATGTTTCCCCGAGCGGGCCAGAGACCCAGTACTTC
15,TRBD2,few,TRBV12-5,TRBJ2-2,CASGLVSGTTGELFF,TGTGCTAGTGGTTTGGTTAGCGGGACAACCGGGGAGCTGTTTTTT
12,-,-,TRBV6-5,TRBJ1-1,CASSRNRVVAFF,TGTGCCAGCAGCCGAAACAGGGTCGTAGCTTTCTTT
15,-,-,TRBV7-9,TRBJ1-2,CASSLASLGVYGYTF,TGTGCCAGCAGCTTAGCCTCGCTCGGGGTCTATGGCTACACCTTC
15,-,-,TRBV6-5,TRBJ2-1,CASSLRGGSYNEQFF,TGTGCCAGCAGTCTTCGGGGTGGCTCCTACAATGAGCAGTTCTTC
17,-,once,TRBV28,TRBJ2-1,CASRLFQGLGSYNEQFF,TGTGCCAGCAGGTTATTCCAGGGCCTCGGCTCCTACAATGAGCAGTTCTTC
16,-,-,TRBV28,TRBJ2-3,CASRGVFEKNTDTQYF,TGTGCCAGCAGGGGTGTTTTCGAGAAAAACACAGATACGCAGTATTTT
13,TRBD1,-,TRBV6-6,TRBJ1-2,CASSPQGDYGYTF,TGTGCCAGCAGCCCCCAGGGGGACTATGGCTACACCTTC
14,-,-,TRBV6-1,TRBJ2-3,CASSEGDETDTQYF,TGTGCCAGCAGTGAGGGGGACGAGACAGATACGCAGTATTTT
15,-,once,TRBV5-1,TRBJ1-3,CASSLVSRGRNTIYF,TGCGCCAGCAGCTTGGTCTCGCGAGGGCGAAACACCATATATTTT
15,-,-,TRBV6-6,TRBJ1-3,CASSWTADSGNTIYF,TGTGCCAGCAGTTGGACAGCCGACTCTGGAAACACCATATATTTT
15,-,-,TRBV30,TRBJ1-4,CAWSQGTPANEKLFF,TGTGCCTGGAGTCAAGGGACACCAGCTAATGAAAAACTGTTTTTT
17,-,-,TRBV7-8,TRBJ1-5,CASSFIHEPTRHQPQHF,TGTGCCAGCAGCTTCATACACGAGCCCACCCGGCATCAGCCCCAGCATTTT
15,-,few,TRBV4-2,TRBJ1-5,CASSQSLMGNQPQHF,TGTGCCAGCAGCCAATCTCTGATGGGGAATCAGCCCCAGCATTTT
13,-,-,TRBV9,TRBJ2-3,CASSVGGRSTQYF,TGTGCCAGCAGCGTAGGCGGCAGGTCGACGCAGTATTTT
14,-,-,TRBV6-1,TRBJ1-2,CASIWGVGSAGYTF,TGTGCCAGCATTTGGGGAGTGGGGAGTGCTGGCTACACCTTC
15,-,-,TRBV7-9,TRBJ2-7,CASSLKAGYNYEQYF,TGTGCCAGCAGCTTAAAGGCAGGATATAACTACGAGCAGTACTTC
13,-,-,TRBV5-4,TRBJ1-5,CASSLGTNQPQHF,TGTGCCAGCAGCTTGGGGACAAATCAGCCCCAGCATTTT
11,-,-,TRBV20-1,TRBJ1-1,CSAITRAGAFF,TGCAGTGCTATTACGAGAGCCGGGGCTTTCTTT